By proportion, the clone carrying this TCR beta chain is medium-sized (0.01 to 0.1%). The CDR3 is 17 residues long. Trimming removed 2 bases at V and 4 bases at J, with 21 bases between. This specimen comes from a study of radiotherapy plus CTLA-4 blockade in lung cancer. The repertoire was sequenced with immunoSEQ multiplex PCR; TCRdb's copy has only in-frame clones and lacks some. The sample comprises some 38,000 clones, over 70% of which are singletons, and almost 9% rests with the top ten. The V and J genes are TRBV5-3 and TRBJ1-2; weak D call: TRBD1 (6 bases). TRBV5-3 is given ORF status, its function remaining uncertain. The sequencing used peripheral blood, collected from a patient treated with radiotherapy plus ipilimumab. This TCR was recovered from a human donor with non-small cell lung cancer who had stable disease on radiotherapy plus ipilimumab. CDR3 loop: CARSFPPSNRVFYGYTF. The DNA of the CDR3 is TGTGCCAGAAGCTTCCCCCCGTCTAACAGGGTTTTCTATGGCTACACCTTC.